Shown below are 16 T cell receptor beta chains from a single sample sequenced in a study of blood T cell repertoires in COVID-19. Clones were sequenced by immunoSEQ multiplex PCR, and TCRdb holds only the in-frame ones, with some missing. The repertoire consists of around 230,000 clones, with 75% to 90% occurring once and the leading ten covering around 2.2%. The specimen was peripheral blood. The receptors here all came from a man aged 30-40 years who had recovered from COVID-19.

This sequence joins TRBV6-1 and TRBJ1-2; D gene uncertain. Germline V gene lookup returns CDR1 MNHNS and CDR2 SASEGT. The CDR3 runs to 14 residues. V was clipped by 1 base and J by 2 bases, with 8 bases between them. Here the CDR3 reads CASSEVGSNYGYTF. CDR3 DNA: TGTGCCAGCAGTGAAGTGGGCAGCAACTATGGCTACACCTTC.

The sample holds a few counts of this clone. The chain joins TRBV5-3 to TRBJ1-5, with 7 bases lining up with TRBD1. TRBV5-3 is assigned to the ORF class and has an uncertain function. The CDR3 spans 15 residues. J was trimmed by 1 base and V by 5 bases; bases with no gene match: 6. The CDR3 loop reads CARRPGGQSNQPQHF. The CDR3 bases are TGTGCCAGAAGACCTGGGGGACAGAGCAATCAGCCCCAGCATTTT.

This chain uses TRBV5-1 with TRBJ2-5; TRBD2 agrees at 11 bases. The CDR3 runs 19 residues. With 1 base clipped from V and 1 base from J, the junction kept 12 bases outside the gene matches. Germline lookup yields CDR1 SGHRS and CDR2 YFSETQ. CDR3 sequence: CASSLTVPELAGAQETQYF. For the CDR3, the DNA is TGCGCCAGCAGCTTGACGGTACCTGAACTAGCGGGGGCCCAAGAGACCCAGTACTTC. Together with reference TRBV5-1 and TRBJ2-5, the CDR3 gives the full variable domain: KAGVTQTPRYLIKTRGQQVTLSCSPISGHRSVSWYQQTPGQGLQFLFEYFSETQRNKGNFPGRFSGRQFSNSRSEMNVSTLELGDSALYLCASSLTVPELAGAQETQYFGPGTRLLVL.

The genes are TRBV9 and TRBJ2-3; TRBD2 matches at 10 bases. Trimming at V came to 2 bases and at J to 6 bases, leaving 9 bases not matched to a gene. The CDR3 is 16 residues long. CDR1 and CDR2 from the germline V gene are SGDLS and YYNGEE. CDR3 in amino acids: CASSVAGTSAADTQYF. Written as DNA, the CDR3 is TGTGCCAGCAGCGTCGCCGGGACTAGCGCCGCGGATACGCAGTATTTT.

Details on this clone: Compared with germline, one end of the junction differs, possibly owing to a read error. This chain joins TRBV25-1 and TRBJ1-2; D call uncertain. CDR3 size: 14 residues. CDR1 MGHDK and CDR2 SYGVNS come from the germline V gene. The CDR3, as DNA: TGTGCCACCAGTGGGAGAGGGTTGAACTATGGCTACACCTTC. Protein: CATSGRGLNYGYTF.

The CDR3 loop reads CASRRTPGQGYEQYF. CDR3 in DNA: TGCGCCAGCAGACGGACTCCGGGACAGGGATACGAGCAGTACTTC. The V and J genes are TRBV5-1 and TRBJ2-7; TRBD1 matches 9 bases. CDR3 length equals 15 residues. Germline V gives CDR1 SGHRS, CDR2 YFSETQ. Unmatched junction bases numbered 10, after V lost 5 bases and J lost 4 bases.

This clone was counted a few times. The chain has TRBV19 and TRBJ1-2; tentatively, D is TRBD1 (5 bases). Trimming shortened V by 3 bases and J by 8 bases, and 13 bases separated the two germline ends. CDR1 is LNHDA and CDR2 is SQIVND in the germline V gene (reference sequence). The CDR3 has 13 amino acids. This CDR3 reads CASSIAGRRGYTF. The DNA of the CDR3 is TGTGCCAGTAGTATCGCAGGGCGGCGCGGCTACACCTTC.

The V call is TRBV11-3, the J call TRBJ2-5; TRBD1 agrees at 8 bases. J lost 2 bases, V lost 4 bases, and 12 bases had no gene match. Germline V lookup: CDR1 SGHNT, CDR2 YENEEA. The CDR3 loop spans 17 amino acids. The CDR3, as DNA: TGTGCCAGCAGCTCATGGGGATCGACAGGGGAGCAAGAGACCCAGTACTTC. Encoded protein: CASSSWGSTGEQETQYF.

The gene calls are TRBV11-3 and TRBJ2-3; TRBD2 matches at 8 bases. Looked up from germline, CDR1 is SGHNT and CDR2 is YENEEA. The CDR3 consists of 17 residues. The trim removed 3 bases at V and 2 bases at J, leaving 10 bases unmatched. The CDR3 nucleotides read TGTGCCAGCAGCTTTGCCCTTAGTAGCGGGGTCACAGATACGCAGTATTTT. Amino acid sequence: CASSFALSSGVTDTQYF.

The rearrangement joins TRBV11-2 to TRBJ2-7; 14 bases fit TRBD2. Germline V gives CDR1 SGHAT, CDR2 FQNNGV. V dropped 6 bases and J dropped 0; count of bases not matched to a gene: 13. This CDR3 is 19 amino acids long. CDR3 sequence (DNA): TGTGCCAGCAGAACTCCTGGGACTAGCGGGGGCCTCAGCTCCTACGAGCAGTACTTC. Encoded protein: CASRTPGTSGGLSSYEQYF.

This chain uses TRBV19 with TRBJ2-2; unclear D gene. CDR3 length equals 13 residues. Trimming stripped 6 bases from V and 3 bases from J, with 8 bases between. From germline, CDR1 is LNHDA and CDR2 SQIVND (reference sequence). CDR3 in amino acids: CASRRSDTGELFF. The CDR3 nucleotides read TGTGCCAGTAGGAGGTCGGACACCGGGGAGCTGTTTTTT. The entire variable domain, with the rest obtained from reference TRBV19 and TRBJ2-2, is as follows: DGGITQSPKYLFRKEGQNVTLSCEQNLNHDAMYWYRQDPGQGLRLIYYSQIVNDFQKGDIAEGYSVSREKKESFPLTVTSAQKNPTAFYLCASRRSDTGELFFGEGSRLTVL.

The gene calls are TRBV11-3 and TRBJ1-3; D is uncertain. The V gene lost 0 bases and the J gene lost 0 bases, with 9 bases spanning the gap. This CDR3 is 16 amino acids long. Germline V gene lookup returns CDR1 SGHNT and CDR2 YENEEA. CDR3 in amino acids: CASSLDRSTSGNTIYF. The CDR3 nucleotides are TGTGCCAGCAGCTTAGATCGTAGCACCTCTGGAAACACCATATATTTT.

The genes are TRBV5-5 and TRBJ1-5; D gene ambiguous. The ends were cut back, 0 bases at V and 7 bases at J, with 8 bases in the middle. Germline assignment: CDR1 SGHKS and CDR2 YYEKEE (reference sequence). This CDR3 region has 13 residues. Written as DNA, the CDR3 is TGTGCCAGCAGCTTGGGAGAAATCCAGCCCCAGCATTTT. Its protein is CASSLGEIQPQHF.

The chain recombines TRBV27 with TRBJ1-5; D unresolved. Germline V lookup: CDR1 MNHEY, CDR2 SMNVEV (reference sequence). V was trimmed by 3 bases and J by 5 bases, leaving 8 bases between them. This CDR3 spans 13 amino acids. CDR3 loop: CASSLVSDQPQHF. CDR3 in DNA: TGTGCCAGCAGTTTGGTGTCGGATCAGCCCCAGCATTTT.

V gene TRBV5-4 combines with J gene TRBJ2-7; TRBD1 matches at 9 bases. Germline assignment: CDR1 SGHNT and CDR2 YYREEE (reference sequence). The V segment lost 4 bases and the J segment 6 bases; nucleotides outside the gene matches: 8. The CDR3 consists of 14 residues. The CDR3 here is CASSLPGDRVEQYF. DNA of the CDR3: TGTGCCAGCAGCCTCCCTGGGGACAGGGTCGAGCAGTACTTC.

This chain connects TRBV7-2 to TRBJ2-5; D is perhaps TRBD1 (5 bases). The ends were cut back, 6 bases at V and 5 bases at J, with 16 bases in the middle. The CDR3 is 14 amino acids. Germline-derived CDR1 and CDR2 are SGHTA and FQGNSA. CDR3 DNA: TGTGCCAGCAGTACCAGGGTATCCTCGGAGACCCAGTACTTC. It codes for CASSTRVSSETQYF.